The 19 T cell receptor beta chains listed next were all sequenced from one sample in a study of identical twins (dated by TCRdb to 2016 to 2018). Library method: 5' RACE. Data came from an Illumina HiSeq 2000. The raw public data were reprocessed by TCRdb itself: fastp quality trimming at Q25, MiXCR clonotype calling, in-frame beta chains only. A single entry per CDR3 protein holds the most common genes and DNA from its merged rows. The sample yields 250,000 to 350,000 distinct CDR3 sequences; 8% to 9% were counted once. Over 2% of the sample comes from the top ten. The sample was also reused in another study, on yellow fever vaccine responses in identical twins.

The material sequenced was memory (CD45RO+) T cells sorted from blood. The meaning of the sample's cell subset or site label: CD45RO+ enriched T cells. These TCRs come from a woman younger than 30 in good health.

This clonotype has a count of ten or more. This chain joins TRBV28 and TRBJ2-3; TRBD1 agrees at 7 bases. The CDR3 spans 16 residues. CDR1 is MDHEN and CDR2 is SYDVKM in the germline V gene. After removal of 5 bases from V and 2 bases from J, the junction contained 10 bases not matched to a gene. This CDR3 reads CASSTFPGQSTDTQYF. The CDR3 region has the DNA TGTGCCAGCAGTACTTTTCCGGGACAGTCCACAGATACGCAGTATTTT.

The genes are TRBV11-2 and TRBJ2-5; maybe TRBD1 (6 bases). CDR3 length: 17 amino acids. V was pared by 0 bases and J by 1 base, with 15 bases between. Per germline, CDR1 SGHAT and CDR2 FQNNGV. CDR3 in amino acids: CASSLDPVPRGQETQYF. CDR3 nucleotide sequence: TGTGCCAGCAGCTTAGATCCAGTTCCCAGGGGCCAAGAGACCCAGTACTTC.

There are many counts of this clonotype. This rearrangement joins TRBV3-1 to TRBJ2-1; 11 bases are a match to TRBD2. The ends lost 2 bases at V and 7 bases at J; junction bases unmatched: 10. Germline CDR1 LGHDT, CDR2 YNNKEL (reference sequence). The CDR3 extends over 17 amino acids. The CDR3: CASSQRVGLAGGNEQFF. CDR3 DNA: TGTGCCAGCAGCCAAAGGGTTGGCCTAGCGGGAGGAAATGAGCAGTTCTTC.

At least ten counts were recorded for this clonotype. The DNA for the CDR3 is TGTGCCAGCCATCGGGCCGGCGGGGAGCTGTTTTTT. Protein: CASHRAGGELFF. The chain joins TRBV18 to TRBJ2-2, with D unclear. Trimming stripped 8 bases from V and 7 bases from J, with 11 bases between. The CDR3 loop spans 12 amino acids. The germline V gene encodes CDR1 KGHSH and CDR2 LQKENI.

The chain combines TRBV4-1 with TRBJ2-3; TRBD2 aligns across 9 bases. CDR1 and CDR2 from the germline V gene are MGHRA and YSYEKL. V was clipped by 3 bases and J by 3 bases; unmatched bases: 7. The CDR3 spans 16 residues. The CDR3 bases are TGCGCCAGCAGCCAGATTAGCGGGAGAAGGACAGATACGCAGTATTTT. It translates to CASSQISGRRTDTQYF.

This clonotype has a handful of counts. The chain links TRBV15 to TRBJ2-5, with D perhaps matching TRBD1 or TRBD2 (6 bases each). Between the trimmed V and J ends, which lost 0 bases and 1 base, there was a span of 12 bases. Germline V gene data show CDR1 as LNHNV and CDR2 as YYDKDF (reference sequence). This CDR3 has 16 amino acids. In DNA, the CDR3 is TGTGCCACCAGCAGAGACTTTTCGGGGGCCCAAGAGACCCAGTACTTC. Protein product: CATSRDFSGAQETQYF.

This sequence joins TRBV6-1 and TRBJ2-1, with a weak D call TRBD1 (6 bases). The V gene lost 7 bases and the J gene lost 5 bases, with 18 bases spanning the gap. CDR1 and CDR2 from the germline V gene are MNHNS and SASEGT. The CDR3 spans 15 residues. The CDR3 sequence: CASTMGAGSDNEQFF. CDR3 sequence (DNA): TGTGCCAGCACCATGGGGGCAGGGTCGGACAATGAGCAGTTCTTC.

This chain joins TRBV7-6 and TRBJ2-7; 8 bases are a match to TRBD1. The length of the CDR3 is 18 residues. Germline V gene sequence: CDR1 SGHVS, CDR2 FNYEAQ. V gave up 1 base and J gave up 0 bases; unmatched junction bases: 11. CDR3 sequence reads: CASSLEGQGPISSYEQYF. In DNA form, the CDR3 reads TGTGCCAGCAGCTTAGAAGGACAGGGTCCAATCAGCTCCTACGAGCAGTACTTC.

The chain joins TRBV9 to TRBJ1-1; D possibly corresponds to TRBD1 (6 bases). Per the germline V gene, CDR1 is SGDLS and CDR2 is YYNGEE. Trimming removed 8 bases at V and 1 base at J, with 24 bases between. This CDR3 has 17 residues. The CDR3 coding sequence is TGTGCCAGACTTACAGGGTGGGGTTTTTTTAGGAACACTGAAGCTTTCTTT. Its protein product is CARLTGWGFFRNTEAFF.

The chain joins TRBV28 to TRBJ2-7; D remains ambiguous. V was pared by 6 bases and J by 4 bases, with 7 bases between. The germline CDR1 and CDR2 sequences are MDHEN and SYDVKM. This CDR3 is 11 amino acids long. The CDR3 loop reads CASSHLYEQYF. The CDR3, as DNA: TGTGCCAGCAGCCACCTTTACGAGCAGTACTTC.

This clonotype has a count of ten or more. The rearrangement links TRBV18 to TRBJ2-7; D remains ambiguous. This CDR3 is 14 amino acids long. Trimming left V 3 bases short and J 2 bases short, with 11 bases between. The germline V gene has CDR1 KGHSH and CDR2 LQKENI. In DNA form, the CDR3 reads TGTGCCAGCTCACCCCAAGGACCGACCTACGAGCAGTACTTC. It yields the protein CASSPQGPTYEQYF.

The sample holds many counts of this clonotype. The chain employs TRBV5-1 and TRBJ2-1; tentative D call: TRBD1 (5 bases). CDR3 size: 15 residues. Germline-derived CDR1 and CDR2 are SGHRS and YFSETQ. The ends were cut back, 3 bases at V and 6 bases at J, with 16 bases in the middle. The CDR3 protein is CASSSGQGEINEQFF. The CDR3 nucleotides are TGCGCCAGCAGCTCTGGGCAGGGTGAGATCAATGAGCAGTTCTTC.

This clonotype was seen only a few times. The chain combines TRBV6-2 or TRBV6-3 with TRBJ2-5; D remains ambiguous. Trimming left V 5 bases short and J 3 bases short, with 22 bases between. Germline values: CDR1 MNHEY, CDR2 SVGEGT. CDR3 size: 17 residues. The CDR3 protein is CASSDAYRSTYKETQYF. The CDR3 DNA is TGTGCCAGCAGTGACGCATATAGGAGTACTTACAAAGAGACCCAGTACTTC.

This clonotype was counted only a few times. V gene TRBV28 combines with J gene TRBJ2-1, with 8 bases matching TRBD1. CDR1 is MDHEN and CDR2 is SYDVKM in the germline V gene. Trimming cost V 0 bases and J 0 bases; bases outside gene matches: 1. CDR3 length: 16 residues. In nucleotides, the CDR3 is TGTGCCAGCAGTTTATGGGGGACAGGCTCCTACAATGAGCAGTTCTTC. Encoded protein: CASSLWGTGSYNEQFF.

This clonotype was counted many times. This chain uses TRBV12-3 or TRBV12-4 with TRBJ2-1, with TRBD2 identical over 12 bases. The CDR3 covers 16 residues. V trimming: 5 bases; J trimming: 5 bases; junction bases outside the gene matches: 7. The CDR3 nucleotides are TGTGCCAGCAGTCCCGGACTAGCGGGACGTCACAATGAGCAGTTCTTC. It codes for CASSPGLAGRHNEQFF.

The CDR3 DNA sequence: TGTGCCAGCAGCTTAGGAATGTATGGGAGCTCCTATAATTCACCCCTCCACTTT. It translates to CASSLGMYGSSYNSPLHF. This rearrangement joins TRBV7-8 to TRBJ1-6; D not resolved. Germline V gene data show CDR1 as SGHVS and CDR2 as FQNEAQ. Trimming removed 1 base from V and 0 bases from J, with 13 bases in between. The CDR3 length is 18 residues. Looking up the rest from reference TRBV7-8 and TRBJ1-6 gives the full variable domain: GAGVSQSPRYKVAKRGQDVALRCDPISGHVSLFWYQQALGQGPEFLTYFQNEAQLDKSGLPSDRFFAERPEGSVSTLKIQRTQQEDSAVYLCASSLGMYGSSYNSPLHFGNGTRLTVT.

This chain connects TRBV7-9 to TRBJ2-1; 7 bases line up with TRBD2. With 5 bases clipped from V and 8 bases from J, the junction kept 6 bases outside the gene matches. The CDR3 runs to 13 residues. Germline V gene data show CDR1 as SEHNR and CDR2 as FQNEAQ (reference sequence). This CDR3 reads CASSPWGGDEQFF. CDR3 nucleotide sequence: TGTGCCAGCAGCCCGTGGGGGGGGGATGAGCAGTTCTTC.

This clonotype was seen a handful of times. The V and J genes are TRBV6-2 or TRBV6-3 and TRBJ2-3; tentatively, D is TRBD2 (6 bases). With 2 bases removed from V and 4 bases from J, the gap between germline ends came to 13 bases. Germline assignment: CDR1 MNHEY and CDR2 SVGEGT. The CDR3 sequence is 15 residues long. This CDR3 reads CASSYGGVPPDTQYF. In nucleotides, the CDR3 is TGTGCCAGCAGTTACGGCGGGGTTCCCCCAGATACGCAGTATTTT.

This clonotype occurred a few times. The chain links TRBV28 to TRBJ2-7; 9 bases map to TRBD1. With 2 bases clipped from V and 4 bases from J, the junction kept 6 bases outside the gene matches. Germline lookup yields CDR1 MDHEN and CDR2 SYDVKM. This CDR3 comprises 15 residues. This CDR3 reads CASSLMGQGSYEQYF. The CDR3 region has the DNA TGTGCCAGCAGTTTAATGGGACAGGGTAGTTACGAGCAGTACTTC.